This T cell receptor (beta chain) appears in the sequencing data of a study of cytomegalovirus exposure and HLA in healthy donors. There are a few counts of this clone. Its cognate antigen is unknown. PCR employed 60 Vbeta and 13 Jbeta primers. Only in-frame clones appear in the TCRdb table, and some are missing; sequencing was by immunoSEQ multiplex PCR. The sample gives 90,000 to 150,000 clones, approximately 80% of which show up once; about 2.4% is in the top ten. The CDR3 contains 15 residues. The germline V gene encodes CDR1 SGHDT and CDR2 YYEEEE. The germline V and J ends were trimmed by 4 bases and 0 bases, with 13 bases remaining between them. The study, taken as a whole, reports: Researchers counted around 180 TCR beta chains as cytomegalovirus-associated. As was reported, the classifier diagnosed cytomegalovirus status with high specificity and sensitivity.

The gene calls are TRBV5-6 and TRBJ1-1, with D tentatively TRBD1 (5 bases). The sequencing input was PBMCs. This sequence was found in a woman between 40 and 55 years old in good health and CMV-seronegative. The CDR3 bases are TGTGCCAGCAGCCCAGGGAATGTACTGAACACTGAAGCTTTCTTT. It codes for CASSPGNVLNTEAFF. The full variable domain, completed using reference TRBV5-6 and TRBJ1-1, is DAGVTQSPTHLIKTRGQQVTLRCSPKSGHDTVSWYQQALGQGPQFIFQYYEEEERQRGNFPDRFSGHQFPNYSSELNVNALLLGDSALYLCASSPGNVLNTEAFFGQGTRLTVV.